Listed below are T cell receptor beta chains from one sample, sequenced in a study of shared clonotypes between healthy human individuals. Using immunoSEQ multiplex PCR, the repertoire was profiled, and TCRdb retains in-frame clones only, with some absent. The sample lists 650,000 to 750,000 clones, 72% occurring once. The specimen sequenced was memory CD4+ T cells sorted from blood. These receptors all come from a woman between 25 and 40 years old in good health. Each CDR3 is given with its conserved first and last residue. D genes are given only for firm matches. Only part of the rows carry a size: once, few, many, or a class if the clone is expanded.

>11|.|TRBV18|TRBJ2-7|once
CASSPSDEQYF
TGTGCCAGCTCACCAAGCGACGAGCAGTACTTC
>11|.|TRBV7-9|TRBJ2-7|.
CASSSGQQQYF
TGTGCCAGCAGCTCAGGACAGCAGCAGTACTTC
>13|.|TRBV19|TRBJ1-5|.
CASSNTGRQPQHF
TGTGCCAGTAGTAATACAGGGCGGCAGCCCCAGCATTTT
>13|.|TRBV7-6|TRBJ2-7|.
CASSLGPNYEQYF
TGTGCCAGCAGCTTAGGACCGAACTACGAGCAGTACTTC
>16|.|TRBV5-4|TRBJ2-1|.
CASSLGTVRSYNEQFF
TGTGCCAGCAGCTTGGGGACAGTTAGGTCCTACAATGAGCAGTTCTTC
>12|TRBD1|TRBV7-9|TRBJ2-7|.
CASTVDRAGQYF
TGTGCCAGCACCGTGGACAGGGCGGGGCAGTACTTC
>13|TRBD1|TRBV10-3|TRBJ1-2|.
CAISGQDRDGYTF
TGTGCCATCAGTGGACAGGACAGGGATGGCTACACCTTC
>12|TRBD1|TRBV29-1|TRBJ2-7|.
CSVLAGGSEQYF
TGCAGCGTCTTGGCAGGGGGTTCCGAGCAGTACTTC
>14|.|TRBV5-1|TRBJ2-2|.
CASSLNTDSWELFF
TGCGCCAGCAGCTTGAATACTGATTCCTGGGAGCTGTTTTTT
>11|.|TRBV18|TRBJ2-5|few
CASSPTETQYF
TGTGCCAGCTCACCAACGGAGACCCAGTACTTC
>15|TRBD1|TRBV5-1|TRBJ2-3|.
CASSAPGQNTDTQYF
TGCGCCAGCAGCGCGCCGGGACAGAACACAGATACGCAGTATTTT
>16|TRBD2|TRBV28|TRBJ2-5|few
CASRVLGRALRETQYF
TGTGCCAGCAGGGTACTGGGGAGGGCCCTCCGGGAGACCCAGTACTTC
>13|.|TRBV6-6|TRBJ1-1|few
CASKISGKTEAFF
TGTGCCAGCAAAATTTCCGGAAAGACTGAAGCTTTCTTT
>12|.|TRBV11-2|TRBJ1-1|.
CASSSMNTEAFF
TGTGCCAGCTCATCCATGAACACTGAAGCTTTCTTT
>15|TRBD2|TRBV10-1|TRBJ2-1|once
CASSEVSGTYNEQFF
TGCGCCAGCAGTGAGGTGAGCGGGACCTACAATGAGCAGTTCTTC
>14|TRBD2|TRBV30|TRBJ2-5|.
CAFISGRAGETQYF
TGTGCCTTTATTAGCGGGAGGGCCGGGGAGACCCAGTACTTC
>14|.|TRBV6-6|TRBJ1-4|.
CASSSGGSGEKLFF
TGTGCCAGCAGTTCAGGAGGTTCCGGTGAAAAACTGTTTTTT
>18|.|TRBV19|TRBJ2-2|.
CASSIGVGQLGRTGELFF
TGTGCCAGTAGTATTGGGGTGGGGCAACTTGGTCGCACCGGGGAGCTGTTTTTT
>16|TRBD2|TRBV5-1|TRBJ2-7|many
CASSPPQAGAAHEQYF
TGCGCCAGCAGCCCCCCCCAAGCGGGAGCGGCCCACGAGCAGTACTTC
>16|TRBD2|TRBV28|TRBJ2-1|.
CASSLFKGLDIDEQFF
TGTGCCAGCAGTTTATTTAAGGGACTAGATATCGATGAGCAGTTCTTC
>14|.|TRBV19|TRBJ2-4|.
CASYTPVAKNIQYF
TGTGCCAGTTATACGCCCGTAGCCAAAAACATTCAGTACTTC
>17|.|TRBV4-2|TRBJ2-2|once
CASSRSLALPPTGELFF
TGTGCCAGCAGCCGATCATTAGCGCTACCGCCCACCGGGGAGCTGTTTTTT
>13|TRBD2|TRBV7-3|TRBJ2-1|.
CASSPPGGVEQFF
TGTGCCAGCAGCCCCCCCGGGGGGGTTGAGCAGTTCTTC
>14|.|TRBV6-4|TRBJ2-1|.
CASSFADSSYEQFF
TGTGCCAGCAGTTTCGCCGACTCCTCGTATGAGCAGTTCTTC
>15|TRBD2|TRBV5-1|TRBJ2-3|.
CASSLAAGVGDTQYF
TGCGCCAGCAGCTTGGCCGCGGGAGTGGGTGATACGCAGTATTTT
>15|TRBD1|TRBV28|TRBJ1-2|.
CASSSPGQGFTSYTF
TGTGCCAGCAGTTCACCCGGACAGGGCTTTACAAGCTACACCTTC